This T cell receptor (beta chain) came from a study of blood T cell repertoires in COVID-19. On the study more broadly: Samples came from the United States, Italy and Spain, spanning acute and convalescent COVID-19. T cells, B-cell-depleted T cells, or PBMCs supplied cDNA or gDNA.

Original analysis: Scientists estimated how many nucleated cells there were by amplifying reference gene primers. Sequenced by immunoSEQ multiplex PCR; TCRdb stores in-frame clones only, minus some. V, J and clone size are taken as reported in that table, and D and trimming were inferred from the DNA itself. There are under 130,000 clones in the sample; roughly 79% occur only once, and roughly two fifths lies in the top ten. Source material: peripheral blood. The TCR was taken from a man older than 75 with acute or convalescent COVID-19.

The CDR3 coding sequence is TGTGCCAGCAGTCCTTGGGACAGGGAGAACACTGAAGCTTTCTTT. This encodes CASSPWDRENTEAFF. The chain uses TRBV27 and TRBJ1-1, with 9 bases identical to TRBD1. CDR1 is MNHEY and CDR2 is SMNVEV in the germline V gene (reference sequence). The CDR3 consists of 15 residues. The V segment lost 5 bases and the J segment 1 base; nucleotides outside the gene matches: 5.